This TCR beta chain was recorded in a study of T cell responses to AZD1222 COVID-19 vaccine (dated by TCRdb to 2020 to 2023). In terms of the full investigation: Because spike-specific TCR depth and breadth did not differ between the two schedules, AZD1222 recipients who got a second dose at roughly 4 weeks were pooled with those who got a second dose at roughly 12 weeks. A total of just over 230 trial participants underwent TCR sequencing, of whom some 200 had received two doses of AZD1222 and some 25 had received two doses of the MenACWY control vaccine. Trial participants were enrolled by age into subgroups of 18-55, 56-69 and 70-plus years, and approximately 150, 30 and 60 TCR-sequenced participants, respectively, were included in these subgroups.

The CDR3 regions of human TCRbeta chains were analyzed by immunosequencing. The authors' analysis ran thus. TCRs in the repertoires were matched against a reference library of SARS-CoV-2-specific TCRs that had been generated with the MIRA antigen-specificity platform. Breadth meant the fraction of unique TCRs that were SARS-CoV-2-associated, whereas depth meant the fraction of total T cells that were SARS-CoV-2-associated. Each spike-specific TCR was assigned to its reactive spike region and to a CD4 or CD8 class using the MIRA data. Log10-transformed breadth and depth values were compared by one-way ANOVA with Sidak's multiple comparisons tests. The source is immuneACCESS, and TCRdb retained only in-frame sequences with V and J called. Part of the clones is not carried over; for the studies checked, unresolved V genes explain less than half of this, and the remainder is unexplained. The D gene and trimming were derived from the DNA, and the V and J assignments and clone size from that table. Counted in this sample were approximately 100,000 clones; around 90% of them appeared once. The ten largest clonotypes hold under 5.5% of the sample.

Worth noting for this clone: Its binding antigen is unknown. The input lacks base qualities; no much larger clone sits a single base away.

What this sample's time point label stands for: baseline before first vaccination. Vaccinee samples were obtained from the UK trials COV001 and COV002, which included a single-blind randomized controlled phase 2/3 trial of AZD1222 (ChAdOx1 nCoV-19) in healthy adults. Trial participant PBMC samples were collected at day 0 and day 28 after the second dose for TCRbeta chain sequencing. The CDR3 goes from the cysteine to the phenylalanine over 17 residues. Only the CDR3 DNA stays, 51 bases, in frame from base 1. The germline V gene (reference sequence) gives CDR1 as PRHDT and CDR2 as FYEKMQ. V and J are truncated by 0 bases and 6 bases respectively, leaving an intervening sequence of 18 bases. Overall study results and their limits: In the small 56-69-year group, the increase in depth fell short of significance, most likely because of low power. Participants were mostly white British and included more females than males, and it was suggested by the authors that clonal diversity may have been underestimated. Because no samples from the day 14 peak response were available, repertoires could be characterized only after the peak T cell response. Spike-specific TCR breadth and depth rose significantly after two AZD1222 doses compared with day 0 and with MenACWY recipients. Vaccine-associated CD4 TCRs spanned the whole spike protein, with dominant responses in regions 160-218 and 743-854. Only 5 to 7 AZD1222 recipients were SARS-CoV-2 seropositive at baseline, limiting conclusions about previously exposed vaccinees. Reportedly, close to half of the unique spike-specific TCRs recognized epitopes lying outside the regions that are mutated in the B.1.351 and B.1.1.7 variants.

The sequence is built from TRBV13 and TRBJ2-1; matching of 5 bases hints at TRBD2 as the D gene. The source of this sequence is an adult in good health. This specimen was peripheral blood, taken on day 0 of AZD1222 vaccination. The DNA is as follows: TGTGCCAGCAGCTTAGGTCGGGATTTGGGCCGAACCAATGAGCAGTTCTTC. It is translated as CASSLGRDLGRTNEQFF.